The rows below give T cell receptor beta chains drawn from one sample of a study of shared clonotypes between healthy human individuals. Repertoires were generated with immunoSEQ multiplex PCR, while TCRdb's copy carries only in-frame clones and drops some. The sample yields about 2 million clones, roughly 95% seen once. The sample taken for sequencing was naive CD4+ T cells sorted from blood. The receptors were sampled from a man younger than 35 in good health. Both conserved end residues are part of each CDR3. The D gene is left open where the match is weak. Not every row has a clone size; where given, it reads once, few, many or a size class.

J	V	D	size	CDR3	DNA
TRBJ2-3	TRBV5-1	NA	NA	CASSSPITASSTDTQYF	TGCGCCAGCAGCTCACCCATCACAGCGTCTAGCACAGATACGCAGTATTTT
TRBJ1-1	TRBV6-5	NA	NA	CASSYSDRNTEAFF	TGTGCCAGCAGTTACTCGGACAGAAACACTGAAGCTTTCTTT
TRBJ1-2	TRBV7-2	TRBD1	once	CASSDDRGAYGYTF	TGTGCCAGCAGCGACGACAGGGGGGCCTATGGCTACACCTTC
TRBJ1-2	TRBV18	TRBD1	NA	CASSPDRLNYGYTF	TGTGCCAGCTCTCCGGACAGGCTTAACTATGGCTACACCTTC
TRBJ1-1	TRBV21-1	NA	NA	CASSKDPEANTEAFF	TGTGCCAGCAGCAAAGATCCGGAGGCGAACACTGAAGCTTTCTTT
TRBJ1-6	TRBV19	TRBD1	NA	CASRDRASPLHF	TGTGCCAGTAGGGACAGGGCCTCACCCCTCCACTTT
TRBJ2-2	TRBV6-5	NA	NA	CASARGVGELFF	TGTGCCAGCGCCAGGGGGGTCGGGGAGCTGTTTTTT
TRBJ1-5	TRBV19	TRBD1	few	CASSITGGGNQPQHF	TGTGCCAGTAGTATAACAGGGGGTGGAAATCAGCCCCAGCATTTT
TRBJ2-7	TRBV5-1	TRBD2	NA	CASSYYASGGPYEQYF	TGCGCCAGCAGCTACTACGCTAGCGGGGGTCCCTACGAGCAGTACTTC
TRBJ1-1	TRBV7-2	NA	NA	CASSLVLLNTEAFF	TGTGCCAGCAGCTTAGTCTTATTGAACACTGAAGCTTTCTTT
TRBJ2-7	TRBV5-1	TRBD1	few	CASSSGQVYEQYF	TGCGCCAGCAGCTCGGGACAGGTCTACGAGCAGTACTTC
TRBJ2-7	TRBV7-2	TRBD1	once	CASSLSSDRAYEQYF	TGTGCCAGCAGCTTATCTTCGGACAGGGCGTACGAGCAGTACTTC
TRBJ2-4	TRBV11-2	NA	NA	CASSLSRALVDIQYF	TGTGCCAGCAGCCTTAGCAGGGCCTTGGTGGACATTCAGTACTTC
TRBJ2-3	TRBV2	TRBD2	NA	CASSAGRSGGYTDTQYF	TGTGCCAGCAGTGCAGGTAGGAGCGGGGGATACACAGATACGCAGTATTTT
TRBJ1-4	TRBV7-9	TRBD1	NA	CASSLGTANEKLFF	TGTGCCAGCAGCCTCGGGACAGCTAATGAAAAACTGTTTTTT
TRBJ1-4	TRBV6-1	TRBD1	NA	CASSDEGTGRGGYEKLFF	TGTGCCAGCAGTGACGAGGGGACAGGGCGAGGAGGGTATGAAAAACTGTTTTTT
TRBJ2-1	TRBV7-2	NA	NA	CASSLDLVGGNVTYNEQFF	TGTGCCAGCAGCTTAGACCTGGTAGGAGGGAACGTCACTTACAATGAGCAGTTCTTC
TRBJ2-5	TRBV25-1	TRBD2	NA	CASSEPSGGAAGTQYF	TGTGCCAGCAGTGAGCCCAGCGGGGGGGCCGCCGGGACCCAGTACTTC
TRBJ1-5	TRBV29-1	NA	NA	CSVGAEGQPQHF	TGCAGCGTTGGGGCTGAGGGGCAGCCCCAGCATTTT
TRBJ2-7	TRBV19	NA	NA	CASSIGQGSYEQYF	TGTGCCAGTAGTATTGGCCAGGGATCCTACGAGCAGTACTTC
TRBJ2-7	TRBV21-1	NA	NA	CASSGGALRPVSYEQYF	TGTGCCAGCAGCGGGGGGGCGCTAAGACCGGTTTCGTACGAGCAGTACTTC
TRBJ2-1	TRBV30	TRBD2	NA	CAWRVAGGYNEQFF	TGTGCCTGGAGGGTAGCGGGAGGGTACAATGAGCAGTTCTTC